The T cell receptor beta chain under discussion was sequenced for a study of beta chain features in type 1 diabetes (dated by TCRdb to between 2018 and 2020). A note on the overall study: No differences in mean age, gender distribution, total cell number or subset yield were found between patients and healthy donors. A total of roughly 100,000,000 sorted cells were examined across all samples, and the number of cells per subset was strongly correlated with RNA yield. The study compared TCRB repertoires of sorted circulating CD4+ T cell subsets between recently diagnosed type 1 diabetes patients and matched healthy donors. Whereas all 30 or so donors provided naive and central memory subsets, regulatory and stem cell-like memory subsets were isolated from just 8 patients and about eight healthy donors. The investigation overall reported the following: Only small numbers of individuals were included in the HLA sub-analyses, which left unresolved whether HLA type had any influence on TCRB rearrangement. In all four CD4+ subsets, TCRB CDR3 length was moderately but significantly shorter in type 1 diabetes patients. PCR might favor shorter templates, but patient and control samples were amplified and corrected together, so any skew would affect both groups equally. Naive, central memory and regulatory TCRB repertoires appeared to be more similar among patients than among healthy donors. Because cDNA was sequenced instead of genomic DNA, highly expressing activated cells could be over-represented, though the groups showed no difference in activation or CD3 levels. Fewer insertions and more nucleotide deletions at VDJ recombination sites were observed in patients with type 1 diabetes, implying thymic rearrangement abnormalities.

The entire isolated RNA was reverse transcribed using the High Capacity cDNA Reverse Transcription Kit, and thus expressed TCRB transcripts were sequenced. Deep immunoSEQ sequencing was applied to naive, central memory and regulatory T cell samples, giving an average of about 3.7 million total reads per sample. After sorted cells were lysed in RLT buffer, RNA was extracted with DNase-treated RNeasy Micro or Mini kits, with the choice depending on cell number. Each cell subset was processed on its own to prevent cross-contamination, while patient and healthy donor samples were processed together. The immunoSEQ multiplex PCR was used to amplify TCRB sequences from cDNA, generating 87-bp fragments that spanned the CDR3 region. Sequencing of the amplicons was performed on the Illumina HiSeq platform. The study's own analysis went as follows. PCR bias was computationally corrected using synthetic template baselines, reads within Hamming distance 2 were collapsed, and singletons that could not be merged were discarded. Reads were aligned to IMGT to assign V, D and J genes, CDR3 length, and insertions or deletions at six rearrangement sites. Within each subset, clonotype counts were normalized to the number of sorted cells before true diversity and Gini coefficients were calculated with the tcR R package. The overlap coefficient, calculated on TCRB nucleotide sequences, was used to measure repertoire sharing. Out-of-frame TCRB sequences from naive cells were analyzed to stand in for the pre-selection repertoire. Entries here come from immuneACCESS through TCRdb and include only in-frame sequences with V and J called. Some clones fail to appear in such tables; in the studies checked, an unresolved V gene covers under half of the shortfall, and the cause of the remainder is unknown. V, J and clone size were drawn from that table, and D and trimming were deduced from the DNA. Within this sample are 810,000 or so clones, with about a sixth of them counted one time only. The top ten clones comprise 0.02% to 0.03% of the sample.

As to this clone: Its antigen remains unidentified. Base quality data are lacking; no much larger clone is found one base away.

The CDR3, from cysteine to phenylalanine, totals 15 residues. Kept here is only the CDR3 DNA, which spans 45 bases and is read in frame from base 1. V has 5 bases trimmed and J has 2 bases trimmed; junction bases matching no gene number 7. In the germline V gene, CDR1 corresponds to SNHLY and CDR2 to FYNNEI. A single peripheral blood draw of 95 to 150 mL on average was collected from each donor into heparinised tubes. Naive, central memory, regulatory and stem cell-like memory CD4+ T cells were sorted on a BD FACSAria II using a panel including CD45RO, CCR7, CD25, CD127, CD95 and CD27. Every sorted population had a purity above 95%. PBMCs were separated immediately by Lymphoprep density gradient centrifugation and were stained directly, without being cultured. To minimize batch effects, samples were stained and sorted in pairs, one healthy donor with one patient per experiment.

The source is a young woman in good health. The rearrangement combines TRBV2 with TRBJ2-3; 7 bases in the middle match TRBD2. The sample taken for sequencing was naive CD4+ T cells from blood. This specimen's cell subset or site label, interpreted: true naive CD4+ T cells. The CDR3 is CASSRGLGNTDTQYF. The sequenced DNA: TGTGCCAGCAGTCGAGGACTAGGTAACACAGATACGCAGTATTTT.